This T cell receptor beta chain was profiled in a study of CD8+ T cells in alopecia areata. Turning to this clone: Its target is not known.

Investigators isolated RNA and reverse transcribed it into cDNA to act as the sequencing template. Generated by immunoSEQ multiplex PCR, the TCRdb table keeps only in-frame clones and is missing some. Among fewer than 250,000 clones listed, 64% were seen once. Points from the study as a whole: Many expanded lesional clones persisted in scalp and blood during tofacitinib.

Treatment in this sample: oral pan-JAK inhibitor, 5-10 mg twice daily. CD4+ and CD8+ T cells were sorted from PBMCs. The CDR3 spans 12 residues. Per germline, CDR1 SQVTM and CDR2 ANQGSEA. Trimming removed 4 bases from V and 1 base from J, with 8 bases in between. The receptor was derived from a human donor with alopecia areata. Source: CD4+ T cells sorted from blood, taken at week 4, from a patient treated with tofacitinib. The rearrangement links TRBV29-1 to TRBJ2-7; D is undetermined. This CDR3 is CSVGVRSYEQYF. DNA for the CDR3: TGCAGCGTTGGGGTCAGATCCTACGAGCAGTACTTC.